The 2 T cell receptor beta chains below were found in one sample sequenced in a study of vaccination and CD4 T cells after COVID-19. Noted treatment: approximately nine-day PBMC culture with coronavirus spike peptide pools or control peptides (ViraFEST assay). Their target antigens are unknown. Sequenced with the Oncomine TCR Beta short-read assay was DNA taken from cultured CD4+ T cells. TCRdb recomputed calls from the PCR reads with MiXCR, one row per CDR3 protein. Of about 21,000 distinct CDR3 sequences in the sample, about 38% are singletons; the top ten hold less than 5.5%. Sequenced here: CD4+ T cells from blood, cultured in vitro, sampled before SARS-CoV-2 vaccination. These TCRs come from a human donor who had recovered from COVID-19.

This rearrangement joins TRBV20-1 to TRBJ2-3, with D possibly matching TRBD2 (5 bases). The ends were cut back, 2 bases at V and 1 base at J, with 13 bases in the middle. Germline-derived CDR1 and CDR2 are DFQATT and SNEGSKA (reference sequence). This CDR3 spans 15 amino acids. This CDR3 is CSARPRGWGTDTQYF. CDR3 in DNA: TGCAGTGCTAGACCCCGGGGTTGGGGCACAGATACGCAGTATTTT.

This clonotype is medium-sized within its sample. CDR3 residues: CSARSSGRGYTGELFF. DNA for the CDR3: TGCAGTGCTCGCTCAAGCGGGAGGGGGTACACCGGGGAGCTGTTTTTT. The chain couples TRBV20-1 to TRBJ2-2; 10 nucleotides match TRBD2. CDR1 and CDR2 (germline): DFQATT, SNEGSKA (reference sequence). V was pared by 5 bases and J by 3 bases, with 9 bases of the junction left unmatched. The CDR3 has 16 amino acids.